These 13 T cell receptor beta chains originate from one sample sequenced in a study of identical twins. TCRdb independently ran MiXCR on the 5' RACE reads; one entry per CDR3 protein. The repertoire includes approximately 890,000 distinct CDR3 sequences, about 12% of them detected once, and 1.5% to 2% sits in the top ten. This sample was also put to use in a study of yellow fever vaccine responses in identical twins.

Sequences were obtained from PBMCs. All receptors derive from a woman younger than 30 in good health.

This clonotype was detected only a few times. The chain employs TRBV4-1 and TRBJ2-5, with 8 positions matching TRBD2. Per the germline V gene, CDR1 is MGHRA and CDR2 is YSYEKL. The CDR3 runs 15 residues. V lost 4 bases to trimming and J lost 4 bases; unmatched junction nucleotides: 8. DNA of the CDR3: TGCGCCAGCAGCCCAGAAAGCGGGGGTGGAGAGACCCAGTACTTC. Translating it yields CASSPESGGGETQYF.

The table lists this clonotype with a few counts. The chain joins TRBV12-3 or TRBV12-4 to TRBJ2-1; TRBD1 matches 7 bases. With V trimmed by 5 bases and J by 6 bases, 13 bases remained unmatched. CDR3 length: 16 amino acids. DNA of the CDR3: TGTGCCAGCAGTACTTCAGCAGGGGGTGCGATCAATGAGCAGTTCTTC. Protein sequence: CASSTSAGGAINEQFF.

This clonotype came up many times. The chain joins TRBV20-1 to TRBJ1-1; no clear D gene. This CDR3 is 13 amino acids long. V lost 3 bases and J lost 0, with 8 bases in between. The germline V gene has CDR1 DFQATT and CDR2 SNEGSKA (reference sequence). CDR3 amino acids: CSARNGLNTEAFF. The DNA for the CDR3 is TGCAGTGCTAGGAATGGTCTGAACACTGAAGCTTTCTTT.

This clonotype was observed a few times. V gene TRBV20-1 combines with J gene TRBJ1-1; 7 positions match TRBD1. Trimming cost V 3 bases and J 0 bases; bases outside gene matches: 4. Germline assignment: CDR1 DFQATT and CDR2 SNEGSKA (reference sequence). The CDR3 consists of 14 residues. DNA of the CDR3: TGCAGTGCTAGCCCGACAGGGATGAACACTGAAGCTTTCTTT. It yields the protein CSASPTGMNTEAFF.

The chain has TRBV11-3 and TRBJ2-1; 8 bases line up with TRBD2. With V trimmed by 0 bases and J by 8 bases, 6 bases remained unmatched. The germline V gene has CDR1 SGHNT and CDR2 YENEEA. This CDR3 is 15 amino acids long. The CDR3 loop is CASSLESGSGDEQFF. The CDR3 nucleotides read TGTGCCAGCAGCTTAGAAAGCGGGAGTGGGGATGAGCAGTTCTTC.

The chain is built from TRBV12-3 or TRBV12-4 and TRBJ2-3; the D gene is possibly TRBD2 (5 bases). Between the trimmed V and J ends, which lost 6 bases and 2 bases, there was a span of 18 bases. The CDR3 has 16 amino acids. The CDR3 region is CASSNQRTPFTDTQYF. CDR3 nucleotides: TGTGCCAGCAGCAATCAGCGGACCCCTTTCACAGATACGCAGTATTTT.

This clonotype was seen a few times. The V and J genes are TRBV2 and TRBJ2-5; a possible D gene is TRBD1 (5 bases). CDR1 and CDR2 (germline): SNHLY, FYNNEI. Deletions cut 0 bases from V and 6 bases from J, with 14 bases between. The length of the CDR3 is 15 residues. The CDR3 DNA reads TGTGCCAGCAGTGAAGCTGTAGGGGTGGGAAAGACCCAGTACTTC. This sequence encodes CASSEAVGVGKTQYF.

This clonotype has just a few counts. This chain joins TRBV7-3 and TRBJ2-1, with 10 bases that match TRBD1. The CDR3 contains 15 residues. J gave up 7 bases and V 6 bases, and 9 bases lay outside the gene matches. Germline CDR1 is SGHTA and CDR2 is FQGTGA. CDR3 region: CASRLPGQGMNEQFF. The DNA for the CDR3 is TGTGCCAGCAGGCTACCGGGACAGGGGATGAATGAGCAGTTCTTC.

This clonotype was seen a handful of times. This CDR3 reads CSARDFLSPYNEQFF. In DNA form, the CDR3 reads TGCAGTGCTAGAGATTTTTTATCCCCCTACAATGAGCAGTTCTTC. The chain employs TRBV20-1 and TRBJ2-1; no definite D call. V lost 0 bases to trimming and J lost 2 bases, with 11 bases between them. CDR1 and CDR2 (germline): DFQATT, SNEGSKA (reference sequence). The CDR3 runs 15 residues.

A few counts support this clonotype. Written as DNA, the CDR3 is TGTGCCAGCAGCCAGGGGTGGGGGGCCGGAGAGACCCAGTACTTC. Its translation is CASSQGWGAGETQYF. The chain combines TRBV4-2 with TRBJ2-5, with D perhaps given as TRBD1 or TRBD2 (6 bases each). Trimming took 3 bases from V and 4 from J, leaving 15 bases between them. This CDR3 contains 15 residues. Germline V gene lookup returns CDR1 LGHNA and CDR2 YNFKEQ.

This clonotype was detected only a few times. The chain has TRBV7-2 and TRBJ1-2; D is ambiguous. The CDR3 contains 14 residues. The V end lost 0 bases, the J end lost 4 bases, and 9 bases lay between the germline ends. Per the germline V gene, CDR1 is SGHTA and CDR2 is FQGNSA. CDR3 sequence reads: CASSLAHDSYGYTF. The CDR3 coding sequence is TGTGCCAGCAGCTTAGCGCATGACTCCTATGGCTACACCTTC.

The chain has TRBV5-5 and TRBJ2-7; possible D gene TRBD1, 6 bases. V lost 0 bases and J lost 0, with 7 bases in between. CDR1 and CDR2 (germline): SGHKS, YYEKEE (reference sequence). This CDR3 contains 14 residues. CDR3 in amino acids: CASSLGTDSYEQYV. The CDR3 nucleotides read TGTGCCAGCAGCTTGGGGACAGACTCCTACGAGCAGTACGTC.

This clonotype has a handful of counts. The chain is built from TRBV18 and TRBJ2-5; possibly TRBD2 for D (6 bases). Germline V CDR1 and CDR2: KGHSH, LQKENI. CDR3 size: 16 residues. Trimming took off 3 bases at V and 3 bases at J, with 17 bases between the two ends. The CDR3 region is CASSPMGGSVKETQYF. For the CDR3, the DNA is TGTGCCAGCTCACCGATGGGGGGATCGGTAAAAGAGACCCAGTACTTC.